This is a list of T cell receptor beta chains from one sample in a study of blood T cell repertoires in COVID-19. The table came from immunoSEQ multiplex PCR; TCRdb's copy has only in-frame clones and leaves some out. The sample records 150,000 or so clones, around 78% being singletons. The material sequenced was peripheral blood. The receptors were sampled from a woman of 80 years or more with active or convalescent COVID-19. Both conserved end residues are part of each CDR3. A D gene is named only where the DNA matches it firmly. A row's size may be missing; if present it is once, few, many or a size class.

clone_size: NA
d_call: NA
v_call: TRBV10-3
cdr3_aa: CAISEFGGGGTGTEAFF

clone_size: NA
d_call: NA
v_call: TRBV18
cdr3_aa: CASSPTRGGTEAFF

clone_size: NA
d_call: NA
v_call: TRBV5-1
cdr3_aa: CASSGLGPVNTEAFF

clone_size: once
d_call: NA
v_call: TRBV11-1
cdr3_aa: CASSPTSNSGNTIYF

clone_size: NA
d_call: NA
v_call: TRBV30
cdr3_aa: CAWTSNTGELFF

clone_size: few
d_call: NA
v_call: TRBV5-1
cdr3_aa: CASSLGSLNYGYTF

clone_size: NA
d_call: NA
v_call: TRBV9
cdr3_aa: CASSAPQLGGTDTQYF

clone_size: NA
d_call: NA
v_call: TRBV5-1
cdr3_aa: CASSLSYGEAFF

clone_size: NA
d_call: TRBD2
v_call: TRBV3-1/TRBV3-2
cdr3_aa: CASSQSSGGPYEQYF

clone_size: NA
d_call: NA
v_call: TRBV5-6
cdr3_aa: CASSLGQTSTDTQYF

clone_size: NA
d_call: TRBD1
v_call: TRBV2
cdr3_aa: CASSQGATNYGYTF

clone_size: NA
d_call: NA
v_call: TRBV14
cdr3_aa: CASSGAVLREQYF

clone_size: NA
d_call: NA
v_call: TRBV5-1
cdr3_aa: CASSLASTDTQYF

clone_size: NA
d_call: NA
v_call: TRBV19
cdr3_aa: CASSILGVSNQPQHF

clone_size: few
d_call: NA
v_call: TRBV6-2/TRBV6-3
cdr3_aa: CASSYMRGGELFF

clone_size: NA
d_call: TRBD1
v_call: TRBV5-1
cdr3_aa: CASSLVAGGTTEAFF

clone_size: once
d_call: NA
v_call: TRBV20-1
cdr3_aa: CSASVSTGYNQPQHF

clone_size: NA
d_call: NA
v_call: TRBV9
cdr3_aa: CASSLGSQGRTEAFF

clone_size: NA
d_call: NA
v_call: TRBV7-6
cdr3_aa: CASSSGRGLSSYNEQFF

clone_size: NA
d_call: NA
v_call: TRBV18
cdr3_aa: CASSPTGQINYGYTF

clone_size: NA
d_call: NA
v_call: TRBV5-3
cdr3_aa: CARSFGRGDLTEAFF

clone_size: once
d_call: TRBD1
v_call: TRBV7-2
cdr3_aa: CASSLGDRGSPLHF

clone_size: NA
d_call: TRBD2
v_call: TRBV5-4
cdr3_aa: CASSFGGGGLTDTQYF

clone_size: NA
d_call: TRBD1
v_call: TRBV19
cdr3_aa: CASSVGQGAPDGYTF

clone_size: NA
d_call: TRBD2
v_call: TRBV4-2
cdr3_aa: CASSQEPGLAAEQYF

clone_size: NA
d_call: TRBD1
v_call: TRBV19
cdr3_aa: CASSIRGRGEKLFF

clone_size: NA
d_call: TRBD1
v_call: TRBV6-5
cdr3_aa: CASRTGGNYGYTF

clone_size: few
d_call: TRBD1
v_call: TRBV4-2
cdr3_aa: CASSQVISTGDSPLHF

clone_size: NA
d_call: TRBD1
v_call: TRBV27
cdr3_aa: CASSLIPPGRTGSYTF

clone_size: once
d_call: NA
v_call: TRBV9
cdr3_aa: CASSVDRRGENEQFF

clone_size: NA
d_call: NA
v_call: TRBV19
cdr3_aa: CASSIDGSGGQETQYF

clone_size: NA
d_call: TRBD2
v_call: TRBV7-3
cdr3_aa: CASSLGTSIDEQFF

clone_size: NA
d_call: TRBD2
v_call: TRBV19
cdr3_aa: CASRTSGMNTGELFF

clone_size: NA
d_call: NA
v_call: TRBV5-1
cdr3_aa: CASSGLGARMNTGELFF

clone_size: few
d_call: NA
v_call: TRBV5-1
cdr3_aa: CASSLAGKDEQFF

clone_size: NA
d_call: NA
v_call: TRBV5-1
cdr3_aa: CASSLARGRRHEQFF